What follows describes a single T cell receptor beta chain. The sample holds a few counts of this clonotype. No antigen is known for it. The input lacks base qualities; no much larger clone sits a single base away. Expansion of CD8+CD57+ cells had been shown by flow cytometry in the patients chosen for sequencing. Every patient had severe acquired aplastic anemia, diagnosed using the International Study of Aplastic Anemia and Agranulocytosis and Camitta criteria. No patient had received any therapy when blood was sampled. In the study, sorted CD4+ and CD8+ blood T cells from patients with severe aplastic anemia and from healthy subjects underwent deep sequencing of TCR repertoires. Patients were enrolled under clinicaltrials.gov protocols 00001620, 01623167, 00001397, 00071045, 00081523 and 00961064 in the USA. Ficoll-Paque density gradient centrifugation was used to isolate peripheral blood mononuclear cells. Before DNA extraction, CD4+ and CD8+ T cells were sorted by FACS or by magnetic beads.

This sample was taken from a study of CD8+CD57+ T cells in acquired aplastic anemia (dated by TCRdb to about 2018). Background on the whole study: DNA extracted from sorted CD4+ and CD8+ cells had a mean of approximately 3.5 ug, with a range of 0.2 to 27.4 ug. CD8+CD57+ expansion was defined as a frequency above the mean frequency observed in healthy subjects. Overall results and qualifications from the work: Around 28 CD8+ CDR3 sequences were found to be shared between patients and controls, but these sequences appeared to be highly expressed in patients and within the immunodominant clones of the patients. Patients and healthy controls showed no significant difference in CD8+ Simpson's diversity (P=0.060).

TCR beta VDJ combination and CDR3 sequence profiling used genomic DNA as the template. TCR repertoire sequencing was run on an Illumina HiSeq 2000. From the authors' description of their analysis: Repertoires were assessed using TRBV/TRBJ rearrangement plots, CDR3 size and DJ length profiles, and Simpson's diversity index. Whichever DNA sequence was most abundant in the deep sequencing data was defined as the immunodominant clone. CDR3 amino acid sequences were screened for sharing across subjects and were compared with published repertoires and the VDJdb database. The raw public data were reprocessed by TCRdb itself: fastp quality trimming at Q25, MiXCR clonotype calling, in-frame beta chains only. Rows with a matching CDR3 protein are joined into one entry that keeps the most common DNA and genes. TCRdb's processing, not the authors', yielded these V and J calls. This sample is represented by some 140,000 distinct CDR3 sequences; about 52% of them were singletons. Approximately 12% of the sample comes from the top ten.

V ends up 5 bases short and J 1 base short, with an unmatched junction base count of 5. CDR1 is given as SGHAT and CDR2 as FQDESV, both from the germline V gene (reference sequence). There are 17 amino acids in the CDR3, from cysteine to phenylalanine inclusive. CDR3 DNA is the only sequence kept; it has 51 bases, read in frame from the first base. The sequence was collected from a human donor with aplastic anemia. In this chain, TRBV11-1 is recombined with TRBJ2-3, with 14 middle bases fitting TRBD2. The material sequenced was sorted CD4+, CD8+, or CD8+CD57+ T cells (not recorded which) from PBMCs. The CDR3 sequence is CASSPGLAGGRTDTQYF. The DNA reads TGTGCCAGCAGCCCCGGACTAGCGGGGGGCCGCACAGATACGCAGTATTTT. Where the CDR3 stops, the reference TRBV11-1 and TRBJ2-3 genes take over; the full variable domain is EAEVAQSPRYKITEKSQAVAFWCDPISGHATLYWYRQILGQGPELLVQFQDESVVDDSQLPKDRFSAERLKGVDSTLKIQPAELGDSAMYLCASSPGLAGGRTDTQYFGPGTRLTVL.